The T cell receptor (beta chain) described here comes from a study of T cell changes during pregnancy in multiple sclerosis. The protocol was immunoSEQ multiplex PCR, while the TCRdb copy is restricted to in-frame clones and leaves out a portion. The data contain around 60,000 clones, over 75% of them singletons. This CDR3 is 15 amino acids long. Trimming took off 5 bases at V and 7 bases at J, with 17 bases between the two ends. Germline V gives CDR1 MNHEY, CDR2 SVGAGI. V and J are TRBV6-5 and TRBJ1-4, with unresolved D. The sequencing here drew on peripheral blood, taken in the first trimester of pregnancy. The TCR sequence derives from a female donor with multiple sclerosis, enrolled in a pregnancy study. CDR3 sequence reads: CASSPGMGVVEKLFF. DNA for the CDR3: TGTGCCAGCAGTCCGGGGATGGGCGTTGTTGAAAAACTGTTTTTT.